A selection of T cell receptor beta chains follows, all from one sample in a study of cytomegalovirus exposure and HLA in healthy donors. Data came from immunoSEQ multiplex PCR; TCRdb stores just in-frame clones and leaves some out. The data hold over 100,000 clones, with just under 70% observed a single time. Sequencing was done on a sample of PBMCs. The receptors originated from a man aged 25 to 40 in good health and CMV-seropositive. Each CDR3 is given with its conserved first and last residue. D genes are given only for firm matches. Some rows have no size entry. The others give once, few or many, or a class for an expanded clone.

j_gene | abundance | v_gene | d_gene | CDR3nt | CDR3aa
TRBJ1-2 | - | TRBV5-1 | - | TGCGCCAGCAGCTTGGCCGGTCAGGGAAGCTACACCTTC | CASSLAGQGSYTF
TRBJ1-3 | - | TRBV7-8 | TRBD1 | TGTGCCAGCAACCCGACAGGGATAGGAAACACCATATATTTT | CASNPTGIGNTIYF
TRBJ1-2 | - | TRBV28 | - | TGTGCCAGCAGTTTTATCGGGTTAAGCAACTATGGCTACACCTTC | CASSFIGLSNYGYTF
TRBJ2-5 | once | TRBV6-5 | - | TGTGCCAGCAGTCCAACCACGGCGGGGATGTCCCAGTACTTC | CASSPTTAGMSQYF
TRBJ2-7 | - | TRBV6-5 | - | TGTGCCAGCAGTTCTACCTACGAGCAGTACTTC | CASSSTYEQYF
TRBJ1-1 | - | TRBV29-1 | TRBD1 | TGCAGCGTTCAACAGGGGGGGACTGAAGCTTTCTTT | CSVQQGGTEAFF
TRBJ1-2 | - | TRBV28 | TRBD1 | TGTGCCAGCAGTTCTGGACAGGGCAACTATGGCTACACCTTC | CASSSGQGNYGYTF
TRBJ1-2 | - | TRBV11-2 | - | TGTGCCAGCACTCAAAATGAGGGATACAACTATGGCTACACCTTC | CASTQNEGYNYGYTF
TRBJ1-3 | - | TRBV19 | - | TGTGCTAGTAAGAGGGCTGACCAAGGAAACACCATATATTTT | CASKRADQGNTIYF
TRBJ2-1 | - | TRBV25-1 | - | TGTGCCAGCAGTGACGCGGGGAGCCCCTACAATGAGCAGTTCTTC | CASSDAGSPYNEQFF
TRBJ2-3 | - | TRBV7-9 | TRBD2 | TGTGCCAGCAGCTTAGATGCTAGCGGGGGTCCCTCTTCCACAGATACGCAGTATTTT | CASSLDASGGPSSTDTQYF
TRBJ1-3 | - | TRBV18 | - | TGTGCCAGCTCAAATTCAGGACTTTCGTCTGGAAACACCATATATTTT | CASSNSGLSSGNTIYF
TRBJ2-2 | - | TRBV4-1 | - | TGCGCCAGCAGCCAAGTCAACCGGTTTACCGGGGAGCTGTTTTTT | CASSQVNRFTGELFF
TRBJ2-4 | - | TRBV9 | TRBD1 | TGTGCCAGCAGCGTAGGGGGACAGGGAAACATTCAGTACTTC | CASSVGGQGNIQYF
TRBJ2-1 | - | TRBV10-3 | TRBD2 | TGTGCCATCTCGACTAGCGGGAGGATCAATGAGCAGTTCTTC | CAISTSGRINEQFF
TRBJ1-1 | - | TRBV5-1 | - | TGCGCCAGCAGCTTGGGAGACGGACTTAACACTGAAGCTTTCTTT | CASSLGDGLNTEAFF
TRBJ2-5 | - | TRBV7-3 | - | TGTGCCAGCAGCCCGCGACCAGGGGGGCGGATTGAGACCCAGTACTTC | CASSPRPGGRIETQYF
TRBJ2-6 | few | TRBV28 | - | TGTGCCAGCAGTGAGACTTACTCTGGGGCCAACGTCCTGACTTTC | CASSETYSGANVLTF
TRBJ1-6 | - | TRBV9 | TRBD1 | TGTGCCAGCAACCTGAGGGACAGGGCATCGTCACCCCTCCACTTT | CASNLRDRASSPLHF
TRBJ2-1 | - | TRBV27 | - | TGTGCCAGCACCCAATACAGGGCCGCAGGCAATGAGCAGTTCTTC | CASTQYRAAGNEQFF
TRBJ2-6 | - | TRBV7-3 | - | TGTGCCAGCAGCCAAGGGAGGACTGGGGCCAACGTCCTGACTTTC | CASSQGRTGANVLTF
TRBJ1-1 | - | TRBV2 | TRBD1 | TGTGCCAGCCGTCGGGACAGGGGGCAGAACACTGAAGCTTTCTTT | CASRRDRGQNTEAFF
TRBJ1-2 | few | TRBV29-1 | - | TGCAGCGTTTATCCGGAGAGCTACACCTTC | CSVYPESYTF
TRBJ2-2 | - | TRBV19 | TRBD1 | TGTGCCAGTACCATGGGGGGCAGGGGGCGCGTCGGGGAGCTGTTTTTT | CASTMGGRGRVGELFF